This entry concerns a single TCR beta chain. Its target is not known. The sample belongs to a study of somatic mutations in cytotoxic T cells in rheumatoid arthritis. As for the study in general: Flow sorting yielded some V beta antibody-stained T-cell populations at nearly 100% purity, among them V beta1+ cells sequenced for TCRB. Study results and caveats: Antigens recognized by the expanded CD8+ clones were unknown.

Study processing details: Matches were rare between published virus-specific TCRB sequences and patient CD8+ clones exceeding 1%. Only in-frame clones appear in the TCRdb table, and some are missing; sequencing was by immunoSEQ multiplex PCR. The V and J calls and clone size are taken from that table; D and trimming were inferred from the DNA. The sample has about 10,000 clones; 85% are singletons. Sequenced material: CD8+ T cells sorted from blood. The TCR comes from an adult with rheumatoid arthritis.

As DNA, the CDR3 is TGTGCCAGCAGCTTAGCCGAAATCAGGGGGTTGAACACTGAAGCTTTCTTT. Protein: CASSLAEIRGLNTEAFF. The V gene is TRBV7-6, the J gene TRBJ1-1; 7 nucleotides match TRBD1. V dropped 0 bases and J dropped 0; count of bases not matched to a gene: 7. This CDR3 spans 17 amino acids. The germline V gene encodes CDR1 SGHVS and CDR2 FNYEAQ.